This TCR beta chain was identified in a study of blood T cell repertoires in COVID-19 (TCRdb year 2020). For context, the study as a whole: The collaborator samples originated in the United States, Italy and Spain and spanned the acute and convalescent phases of COVID-19. The material from the prospective study consisted of cDNA or gDNA derived from T cells, B-cell-depleted T cells, or PBMCs. Subjects who had been exposed to COVID-19, were actively infected with it, or had recovered from it provided the deeply sampled blood TCRbeta repertoires that made up the dataset. A freely available public database, intended as a resource for researchers studying the immune response to SARS-CoV-2, is where the repertoires were released. Samples were obtained from the ongoing ImmuneRACE study (first 160 participants) and from about 1,300 subjects provided by 6 global collaborators. The sample metadata nearly always contained a de-identified subject ID, COVID-19 status, age in years and sex. Where available, HLA class I and class II types were taken from metadata supplied by the sample provider and were not determined by assay-based typing.

Participants in the prospective study were aged roughly 18 to 100 years, lived in over 20 United States geographic areas, and enrolled through a virtual design. In the prospective study, cohorts were assigned on the basis of participant-reported clinical history obtained from a screening survey and a study questionnaire. Mobile phlebotomists in the prospective study collected whole blood, serum and a nasopharyngeal or oropharyngeal swab from every participant. Additional blood draws and questionnaires over an approximately 2-month period could optionally be provided by prospective study participants. Blood samples from the prospective study were shipped frozen or at room temperature prior to DNA extraction. TCRbeta CDR3 regions were amplified from genomic DNA by means of the immunoSEQ Assay, a bias-controlled multiplex PCR. Under the source paper's analysis protocol: The number of nucleated cells in each sample was estimated from the amplification of reference gene primers within the assay. Sequence reads were collapsed and filtered to measure the absolute abundance of every unique TCRbeta CDR3 rearrangement. For each sample, productive Simpson clonality was calculated as the square root of Simpson's diversity index across productive rearrangements. In its TCRdb copy, this immuneACCESS table keeps in-frame sequences only and misses some clones. Where compared with another copy, unresolved V genes explain less than half of these, and the others have no known cause. Clone size and V and J calls were adopted from that table, with D and trimming inferred from the DNA. The table for this sample lists 380,000 or so clones; around 87% of them were counted only once. In total, the top ten clones hold approximately 1% of the sample.

Findings and caveats that apply to the study as a whole: The quantity of clinical and demographic metadata differed by source and by participant and was supplied without curation.

Concerning this clone: The target of this receptor is not known. A junction boundary mismatches the germline segment, possibly from a read error.

The clonotype was recovered from a woman aged 25 to 39 with acute COVID-19. The sample consisted of PBMCs or T cells enriched from blood (not recorded which).

The CDR3 in this case is CAGRPAGAGDEQFF. In nucleotide form, the sequence is TGTGCCGGCAGGCCAGCGGGGGCGGGGGATGAGCAGTTCTTC. This chain joins TRBV7-8 to TRBJ2-1, with 8 bases matching TRBD2. From the cysteine up to the phenylalanine, the CDR3 has a length of 14 residues. Just the 42-base CDR3 DNA is kept, in frame starting at base 1. The germline V gene sets CDR1 to SGHVS and CDR2 to FQNEAQ.